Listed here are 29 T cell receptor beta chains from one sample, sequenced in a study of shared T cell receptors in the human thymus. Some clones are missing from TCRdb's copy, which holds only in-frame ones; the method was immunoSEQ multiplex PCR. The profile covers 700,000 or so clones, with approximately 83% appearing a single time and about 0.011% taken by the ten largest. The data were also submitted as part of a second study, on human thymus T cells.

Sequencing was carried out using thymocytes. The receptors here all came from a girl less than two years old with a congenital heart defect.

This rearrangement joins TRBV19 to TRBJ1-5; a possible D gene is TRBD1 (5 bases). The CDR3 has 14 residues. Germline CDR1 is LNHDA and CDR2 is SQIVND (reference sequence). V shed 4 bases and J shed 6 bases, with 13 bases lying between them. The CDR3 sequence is CASSTRVSGQPQHF. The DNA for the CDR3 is TGTGCCAGTAGTACCAGGGTTTCGGGTCAGCCCCAGCATTTT.

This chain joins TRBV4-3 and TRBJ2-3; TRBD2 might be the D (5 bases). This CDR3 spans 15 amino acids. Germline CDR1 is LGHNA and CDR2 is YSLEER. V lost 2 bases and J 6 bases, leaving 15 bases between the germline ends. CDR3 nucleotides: TGCGCCAGCAGCCAAACCACACTAGTGGCGGATACGCAGTATTTT. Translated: CASSQTTLVADTQYF.

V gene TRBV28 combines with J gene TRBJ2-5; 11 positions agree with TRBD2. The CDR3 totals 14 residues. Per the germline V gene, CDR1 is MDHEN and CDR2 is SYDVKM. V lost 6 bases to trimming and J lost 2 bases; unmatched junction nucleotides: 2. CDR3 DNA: TGTGCCAGCAGGATAGCGGGGGGGCAAGAGACCCAGTACTTC. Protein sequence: CASRIAGGQETQYF.

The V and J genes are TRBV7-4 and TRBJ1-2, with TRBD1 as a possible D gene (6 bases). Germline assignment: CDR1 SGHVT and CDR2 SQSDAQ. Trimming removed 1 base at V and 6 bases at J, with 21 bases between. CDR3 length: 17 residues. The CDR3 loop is CASSLVVPEQGKDGYTF. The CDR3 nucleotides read TGTGCCAGCAGCTTAGTAGTACCAGAGCAGGGGAAGGATGGCTACACCTTC.

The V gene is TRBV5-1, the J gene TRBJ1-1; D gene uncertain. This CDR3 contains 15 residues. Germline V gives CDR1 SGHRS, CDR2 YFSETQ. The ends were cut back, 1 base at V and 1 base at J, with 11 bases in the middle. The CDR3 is CASSLLEGRNTEAFF. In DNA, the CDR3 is TGCGCCAGCAGCTTGTTGGAGGGCCGGAACACTGAAGCTTTCTTT.

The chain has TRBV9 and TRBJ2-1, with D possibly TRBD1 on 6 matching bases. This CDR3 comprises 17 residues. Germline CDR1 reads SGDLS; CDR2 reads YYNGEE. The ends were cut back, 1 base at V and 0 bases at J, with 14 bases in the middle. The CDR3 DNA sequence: TGTGCCAGCAGCGTAAGCCCGGACAGCCTCTCCTACAATGAGCAGTTCTTC. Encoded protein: CASSVSPDSLSYNEQFF.

CDR3 sequence (DNA): TGCGCCAGCAGCCAAGCAGACCGTGGGGGGGGCTTCCTAGCCAAAAACATTCAGTACTTC. It codes for CASSQADRGGGFLAKNIQYF. This chain uses TRBV4-1 with TRBJ2-4, with D maybe TRBD2 (7 bases). The CDR3 has 20 amino acids. V lost 1 base and J 0 bases, leaving 22 bases between the germline ends. Germline V gives CDR1 MGHRA, CDR2 YSYEKL.

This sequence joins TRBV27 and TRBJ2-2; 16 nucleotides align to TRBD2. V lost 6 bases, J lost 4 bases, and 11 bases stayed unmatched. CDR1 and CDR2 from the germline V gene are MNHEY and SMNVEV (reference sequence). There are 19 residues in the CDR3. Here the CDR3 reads CASSYPGLAGGRGTGELFF. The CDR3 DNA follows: TGTGCCAGCAGCTATCCGGGACTAGCGGGGGGGCGAGGCACCGGGGAGCTGTTTTTT.

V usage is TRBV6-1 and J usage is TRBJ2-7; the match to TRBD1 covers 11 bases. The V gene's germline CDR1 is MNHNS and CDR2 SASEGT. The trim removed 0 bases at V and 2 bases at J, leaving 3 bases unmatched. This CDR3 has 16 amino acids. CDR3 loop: CASSEAQGQGAYEQYF. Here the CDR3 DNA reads TGTGCCAGCAGTGAAGCGCAGGGACAGGGGGCCTACGAGCAGTACTTC.

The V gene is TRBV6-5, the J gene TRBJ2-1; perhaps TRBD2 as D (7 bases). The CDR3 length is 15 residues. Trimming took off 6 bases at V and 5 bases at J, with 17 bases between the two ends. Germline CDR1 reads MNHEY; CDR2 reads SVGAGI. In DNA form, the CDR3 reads TGTGCCAGCAGGTCCGGGGGGCATAAAAACAATGAGCAGTTCTTC. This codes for CASRSGGHKNNEQFF.

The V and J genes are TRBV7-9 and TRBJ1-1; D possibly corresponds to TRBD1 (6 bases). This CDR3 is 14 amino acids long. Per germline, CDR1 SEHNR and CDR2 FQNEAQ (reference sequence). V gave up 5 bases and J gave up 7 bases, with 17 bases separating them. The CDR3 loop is CASSPPPQGDEAFF. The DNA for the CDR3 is TGTGCCAGCAGCCCCCCCCCACAGGGTGATGAAGCTTTCTTT.

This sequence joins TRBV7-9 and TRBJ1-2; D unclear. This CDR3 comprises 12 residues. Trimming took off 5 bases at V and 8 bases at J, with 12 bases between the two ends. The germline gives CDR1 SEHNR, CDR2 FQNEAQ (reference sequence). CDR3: CASSPRGGGYTF. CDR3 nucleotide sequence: TGTGCCAGCAGCCCCCGGGGAGGAGGCTACACCTTC.

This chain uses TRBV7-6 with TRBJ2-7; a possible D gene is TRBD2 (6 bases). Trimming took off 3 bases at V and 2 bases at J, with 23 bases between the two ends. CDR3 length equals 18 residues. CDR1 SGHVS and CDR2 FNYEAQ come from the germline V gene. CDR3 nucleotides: TGTGCCAGCAGCTTCGGGGGTCCTGGTCCGGACCTTACCTACGAGCAGTACTTC. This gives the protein CASSFGGPGPDLTYEQYF.

The CDR3 region has the DNA TGTGCCACCAGCAGAGATCCCCCACTCGGGACAGTGAACACTGAAGCTTTCTTT. It yields the protein CATSRDPPLGTVNTEAFF. The chain has TRBV15 and TRBJ1-1, with TRBD1 identical over 7 bases. Germline CDR1 LNHNV, CDR2 YYDKDF (reference sequence). This CDR3 has 18 residues. Trimming cost V 0 bases and J 0 bases; bases outside gene matches: 10.

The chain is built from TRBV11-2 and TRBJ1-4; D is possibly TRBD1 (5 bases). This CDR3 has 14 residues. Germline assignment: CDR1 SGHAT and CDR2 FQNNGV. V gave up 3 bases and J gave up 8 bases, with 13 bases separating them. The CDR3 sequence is CASSFTGAREKLFF. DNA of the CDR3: TGTGCCAGCAGCTTCACTGGGGCCAGGGAAAAACTGTTTTTT.

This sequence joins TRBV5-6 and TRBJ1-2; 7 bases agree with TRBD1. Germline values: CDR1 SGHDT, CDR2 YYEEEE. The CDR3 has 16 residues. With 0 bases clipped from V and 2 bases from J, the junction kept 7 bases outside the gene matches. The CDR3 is CASSLAIGGANYGYTF. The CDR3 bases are TGTGCCAGCAGCTTGGCCATAGGGGGCGCCAACTATGGCTACACCTTC.

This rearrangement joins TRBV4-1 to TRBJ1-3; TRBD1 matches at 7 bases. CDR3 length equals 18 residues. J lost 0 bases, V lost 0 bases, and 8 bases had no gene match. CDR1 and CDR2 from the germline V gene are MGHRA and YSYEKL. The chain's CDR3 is CASSQEHRGPYSGNTIYF. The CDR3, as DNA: TGCGCCAGCAGCCAAGAGCACAGGGGACCCTACTCTGGAAACACCATATATTTT.

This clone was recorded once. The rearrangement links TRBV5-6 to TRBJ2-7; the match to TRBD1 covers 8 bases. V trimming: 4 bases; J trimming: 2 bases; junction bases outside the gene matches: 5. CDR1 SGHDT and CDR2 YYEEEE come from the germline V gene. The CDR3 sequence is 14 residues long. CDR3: CASSPGDRTYEQYF. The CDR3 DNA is TGTGCCAGCAGCCCCGGGGACAGGACCTACGAGCAGTACTTC. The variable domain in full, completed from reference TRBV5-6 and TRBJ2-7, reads DAGVTQSPTHLIKTRGQQVTLRCSPKSGHDTVSWYQQALGQGPQFIFQYYEEEERQRGNFPDRFSGHQFPNYSSELNVNALLLGDSALYLCASSPGDRTYEQYFGPGTRLTVT.

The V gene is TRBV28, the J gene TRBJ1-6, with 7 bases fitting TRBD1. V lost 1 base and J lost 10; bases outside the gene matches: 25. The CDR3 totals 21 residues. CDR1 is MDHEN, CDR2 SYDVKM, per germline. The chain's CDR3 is CASSLYGRPGTAIHYPSPLHF. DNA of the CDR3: TGTGCCAGCAGTTTATACGGGCGCCCCGGGACAGCCATTCATTACCCCTCACCCCTCCACTTT.

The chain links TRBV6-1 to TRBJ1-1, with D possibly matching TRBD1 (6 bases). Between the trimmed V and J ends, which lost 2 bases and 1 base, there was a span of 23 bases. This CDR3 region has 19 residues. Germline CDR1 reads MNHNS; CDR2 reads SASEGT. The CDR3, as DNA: TGTGCCAGCAGTGAATGGCGCGTGGGGAGGGGGAGGTGGAACACTGAAGCTTTCTTT. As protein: CASSEWRVGRGRWNTEAFF.

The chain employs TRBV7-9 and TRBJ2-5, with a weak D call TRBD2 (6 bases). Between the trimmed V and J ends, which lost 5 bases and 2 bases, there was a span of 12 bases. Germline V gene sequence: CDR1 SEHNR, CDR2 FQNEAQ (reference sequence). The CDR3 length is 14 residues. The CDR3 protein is CASSRRGGQETQYF. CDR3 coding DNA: TGTGCCAGCAGCCGGAGGGGCGGTCAAGAGACCCAGTACTTC. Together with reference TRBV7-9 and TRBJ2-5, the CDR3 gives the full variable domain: DTGVSQNPRHKITKRGQNVTFRCDPISEHNRLYWYRQTLGQGPEFLTYFQNEAQLEKSRLLSDRFSAERPKGSFSTLEIQRTEQGDSAMYLCASSRRGGQETQYFGPGTRLLVL.

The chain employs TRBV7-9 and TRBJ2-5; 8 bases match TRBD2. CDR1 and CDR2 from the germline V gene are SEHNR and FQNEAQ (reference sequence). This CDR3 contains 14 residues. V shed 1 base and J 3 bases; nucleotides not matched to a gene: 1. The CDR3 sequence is CASSLGAGEETQYF. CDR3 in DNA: TGTGCCAGCAGCTTAGGAGCGGGGGAAGAGACCCAGTACTTC. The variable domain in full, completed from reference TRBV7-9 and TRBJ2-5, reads DTGVSQNPRHKITKRGQNVTFRCDPISEHNRLYWYRQTLGQGPEFLTYFQNEAQLEKSRLLSDRFSAERPKGSFSTLEIQRTEQGDSAMYLCASSLGAGEETQYFGPGTRLLVL.

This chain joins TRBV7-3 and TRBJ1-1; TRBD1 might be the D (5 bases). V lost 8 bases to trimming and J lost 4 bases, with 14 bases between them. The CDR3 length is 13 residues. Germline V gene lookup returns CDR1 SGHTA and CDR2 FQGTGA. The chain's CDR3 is CASGKLGGTEAFF. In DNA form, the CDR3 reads TGTGCCAGCGGCAAGCTGGGGGGCACTGAAGCTTTCTTT.

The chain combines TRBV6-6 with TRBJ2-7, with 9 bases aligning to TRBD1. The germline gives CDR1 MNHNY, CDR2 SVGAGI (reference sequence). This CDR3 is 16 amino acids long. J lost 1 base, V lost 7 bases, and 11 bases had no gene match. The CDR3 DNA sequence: TGTGCCAGCACCCACTCCGGACAGGGGATATCCTACGAGCAGTACTTC. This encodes CASTHSGQGISYEQYF.

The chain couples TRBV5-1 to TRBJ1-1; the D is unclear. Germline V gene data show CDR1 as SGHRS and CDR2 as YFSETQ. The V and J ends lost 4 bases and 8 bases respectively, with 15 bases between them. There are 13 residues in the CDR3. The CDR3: CASSDRVGREAFF. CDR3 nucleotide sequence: TGCGCCAGCAGCGACCGGGTGGGTCGAGAAGCTTTCTTT.

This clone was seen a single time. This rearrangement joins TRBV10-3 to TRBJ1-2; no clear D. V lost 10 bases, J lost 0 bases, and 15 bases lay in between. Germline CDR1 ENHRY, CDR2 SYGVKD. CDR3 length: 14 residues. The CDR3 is CATLAHAANYGYTF. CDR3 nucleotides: TGTGCCACCCTCGCCCACGCAGCTAACTATGGCTACACCTTC.

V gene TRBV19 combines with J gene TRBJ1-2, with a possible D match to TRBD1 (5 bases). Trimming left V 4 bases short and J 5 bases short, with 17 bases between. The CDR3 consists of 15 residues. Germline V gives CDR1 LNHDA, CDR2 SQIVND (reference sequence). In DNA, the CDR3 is TGTGCCAGTAGTACAGGTCCTCTGGGGGGATATGGCTACACCTTC. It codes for CASSTGPLGGYGYTF.

Here the CDR3 reads CASSLGLAPRNEQFF. The CDR3 DNA sequence: TGTGCCAGCAGTTTAGGGCTAGCGCCACGCAATGAGCAGTTCTTC. This chain connects TRBV28 to TRBJ2-1; TRBD2 might be the D (6 bases). With 2 bases removed from V and 6 bases from J, the gap between germline ends came to 14 bases. Germline V gene lookup returns CDR1 MDHEN and CDR2 SYDVKM. The CDR3 sequence is 15 residues long.

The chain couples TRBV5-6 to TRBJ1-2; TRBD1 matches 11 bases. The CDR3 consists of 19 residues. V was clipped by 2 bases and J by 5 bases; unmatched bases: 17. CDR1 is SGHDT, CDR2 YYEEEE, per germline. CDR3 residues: CASSFLRLGQGALDYGYTF. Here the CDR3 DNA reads TGTGCCAGCAGCTTTTTGAGACTTGGACAGGGGGCTTTGGATTATGGCTACACCTTC.